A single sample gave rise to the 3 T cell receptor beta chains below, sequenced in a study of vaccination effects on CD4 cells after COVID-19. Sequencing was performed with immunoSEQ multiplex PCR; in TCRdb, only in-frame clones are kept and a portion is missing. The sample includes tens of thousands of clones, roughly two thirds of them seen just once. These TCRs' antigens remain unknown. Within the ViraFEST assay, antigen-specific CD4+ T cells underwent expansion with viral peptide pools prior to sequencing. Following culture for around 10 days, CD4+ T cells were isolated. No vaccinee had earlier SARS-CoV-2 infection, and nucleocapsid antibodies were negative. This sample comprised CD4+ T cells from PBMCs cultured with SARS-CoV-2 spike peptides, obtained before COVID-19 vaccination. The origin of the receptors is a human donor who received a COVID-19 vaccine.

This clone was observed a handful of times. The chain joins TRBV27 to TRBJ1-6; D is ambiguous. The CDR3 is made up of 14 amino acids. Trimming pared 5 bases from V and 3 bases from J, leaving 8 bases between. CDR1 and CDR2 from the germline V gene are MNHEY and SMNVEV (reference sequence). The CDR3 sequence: CASSPLYYNSPLHF. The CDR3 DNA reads TGTGCCAGCAGTCCTTTATACTATAATTCACCCCTCCACTTT.

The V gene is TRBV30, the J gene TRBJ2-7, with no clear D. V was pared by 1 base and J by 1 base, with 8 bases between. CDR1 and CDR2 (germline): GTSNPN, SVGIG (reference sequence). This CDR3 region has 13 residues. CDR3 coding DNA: TGTGCCTGGAGTGGTGGAATTTCCTACGAGCAGTACTTC. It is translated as CAWSGGISYEQYF. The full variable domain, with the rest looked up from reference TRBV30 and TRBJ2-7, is SQTIHQWPATLVQPVGSPLSLECTVEGTSNPNLYWYRQAAGRGLQLLFYSVGIGQISSEVPQNLSASRPQDRQFILSSKKLLLSDSGFYLCAWSGGISYEQYFGPGTRLTVT.

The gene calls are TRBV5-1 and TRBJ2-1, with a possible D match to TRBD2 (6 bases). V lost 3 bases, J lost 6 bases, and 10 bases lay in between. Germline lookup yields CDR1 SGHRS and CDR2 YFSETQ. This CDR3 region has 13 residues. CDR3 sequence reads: CASSYGTSNEQFF. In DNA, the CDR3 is TGCGCCAGCAGCTACGGGACTTCCAATGAGCAGTTCTTC.